This TCR beta chain was observed in a study of cytomegalovirus exposure and HLA in healthy donors (dated by TCRdb to the late 2010s). Looking at the study overall: According to an earlier analysis of a few hundred of the donors, about 170 million T cells yielded 95 million to 140 million unique TCR beta sequences and less than 300 Gb of sequence data. Approximately 300 gigabases of sequencing data and approximately 85 million unique TCR sequences were included in an early release covering 550 to 650 HLA-typed donors. Of the 350 to 450 genotyped donors, roughly 80% were placed in the genetic ancestry cluster associated with self-reported Caucasian donors. The aim of the study was to test whether cataloging public T cell receptors could identify signatures of past pathogen exposure. Using immunosequencing, the study profiled T cell repertoires from 666 subjects and related those repertoires to cytomegalovirus serostatus. Besides the first cohort of about 730 subjects, a separate validation cohort made up of 95 to 150 different subjects was used. To predict cytomegalovirus infection status, the study brought together high-throughput TCR immunosequencing, statistical association of individual TCRs with disease status, and machine learning. To study patterns of TCR occurrence, a later analysis re-analyzed previously published TCR beta repertoires from 600 to 750 donors and added high-resolution HLA genotyping. The later analysis used no new phenotypic data to find candidate immune exposures, relying instead on TCR beta sequences and their occurrence across donors. An earlier analysis of fewer than 700 of the donors applied high-throughput TCR beta sequencing to assess whether each TCR beta V gene segment acted as functional or pseudogenic. Donor age, sex, ethnicity and CMV serostatus were compiled together with the repertoire data. A later genetic analysis used genome-wide SNP genotypes for about 55% of the 666 donors, treating that subset as a discovery cohort. Every repertoire in the discovery cohort had been generated on one and the same sequencing platform. Both class I and class II loci were covered by HLA typing, at four-digit resolution. The number of donors typed differed by locus, with roughly 620-630 for A, B, C, DRB1 and DQB1, about 500 for DQA1, 600 to 610 for DPA1, and over 400 for DPB1. Four to six DR-DQ haplotypes were handled as single units for association and clustering, since linkage in the cohort was strong. Among 398 genotyped donors of the cohort, an average of around 240,000 unique TCR beta nucleotide sequences were sequenced per donor, roughly 18% of them non-productive. General findings and caveats noted by the study authors: In both the original and validation cohorts, the classifier was reported to diagnose cytomegalovirus status with high specificity and sensitivity. The cohort was sequenced for TCR beta chains only, and without alpha or paired-chain data the features that could be detected were limited. In the study, some 160 TCR beta chains were listed as associated with cytomegalovirus. Compared with equally common non-associated chains, HLA-associated TCR beta chains in a later analysis were more clonally expanded and had lower generation probabilities. V-gene and J-gene trimming of TCR beta chains was associated with a missense DCLRE1C variant in a later genetic analysis, and the association was replicated in an independent cohort. Because counts were too low, 15 to 20 rarely observed V segments, including chromosome 9 orphons, were left out of the earlier analysis of about 500 of the donors. Most TCR sequences were seen in very few donors, while some public TCRs were found in many individuals. In an earlier analysis of about 600 of the donors, most TCR beta V segments appeared in productive rearrangements about 87% or about 30% of the time, broadly matching IMGT annotations. In vitro tests confirmed that a few of the cytomegalovirus-associated TCR beta chains recognize cytomegalovirus antigens. A further reported finding was that TCR beta sequences accurately predicted the HLA-A and HLA-B alleles for most subjects in the first cohort. Correlated functional status among segregating V segments might be attributable to linkage disequilibrium, but an unknown experimental factor could not be ruled out. The authors suggested that the approach could potentially be generalized to other disease states and immunological phenotypes. CMV serostatus was the only immune exposure information available for the cohort. Most CMV-associated TCR beta chains appeared to be HLA-restricted in a later analysis, and the HLA associations seemed to be driven largely by CMV exposure. HLA typing was unavailable for some donors at each locus, so association tests used only the typed subset. The sequencing pipeline was judged likely to have produced a cluster of highly shared sequence variants as a technical artifact. Compared with the approximately 670-donor mean, donors in an Asian-associated ancestry cluster had fewer N-insertions in productive TCRs, according to a later genetic analysis. At a false discovery rate of 0.05, a later analysis linked under 20,000 TCR beta sequences to specific HLA alleles. When HLA alleles, especially DR and DQ, strongly co-occurred, TCR associations were difficult to assign to individual alleles. The presence/absence analyses assumed that sequencing depth was roughly uniform across donors, and that assumption may not be true. Several of the top co-occurrence clusters appeared to be linked to parvovirus B19, influenza, CMV and Epstein-Barr virus, according to a later analysis. A later analysis found that TCR association rates varied across HLA loci, with DRB1 alleles showing the most associated TCRs and HLA-C alleles the fewest. Some IMGT-functional V segments, including TRBV6-2 and TRBV6-3, could not be told apart with the 87-base-pair reads, so those segments were excluded.

The library was produced with the immunoSEQ multiplex PCR assay. A mixture of 60 forward primers for TCR Vbeta segments and 13 reverse primers for TCR Jbeta segments was used in the multiplex PCR. The CDR3 region of rearranged TCR beta genes was amplified from genomic DNA with a multiplex PCR assay. The Illumina HiSeq System was used to sequence the amplified TCR beta libraries as 87-base-pair reads. The paper's processing steps were these. In a later analysis, some 80 million unique TCR beta chains were counted across the roughly 610 repertoires, and approximately 9.9 million of these chains were shared by at least two donors. Raw reads were error-corrected and collapsed into unique sequences with a nearest-neighbor algorithm that merged closely related sequences to remove PCR and sequencing errors. V, D and J gene segments were assigned by aligning CDR3 sequences to IMGT reference sequences. For a sequence to be retained, a match of at least six nucleotides to both a V gene segment and a J gene segment was required. Rearrangements were classified as productive when the CDR3 lacked stop codons and remained in frame with V and J, and all other rearrangements were classified as non-productive. Following IMGT convention, CDR3 was defined as the stretch from the second conserved V-encoded cysteine up to the conserved J-encoded phenylalanine. The earlier analysis of 500 to 750 of the donors excluded any sequence lacking an unambiguous match to a single V gene segment. In an earlier analysis of about 590 of the donors, a V segment was called functional when productive rearrangements were above 56.7%, and segregating when the standard deviation between donors exceeded 5%. A statistical classification framework was built for diagnosing cytomegalovirus status from the catalog of TCR beta chain sequences. A later analysis assigned V and J genes by comparing TCR nucleotide sequences with IMGT/GENE-DB human TR gene sequences. The TCRdist pipeline was used in a later analysis to assign CDR3 sequences and most-parsimonious VDJ recombination scenarios. In a later analysis, each TCR beta chain was defined by its CDR3 amino acid sequence together with its V-gene family, and reads lacking a unique V-gene family were excluded. To address suspected cross-contamination and a sequencing artifact, a later analysis removed 550 to 750 highly shared, low-generation-probability nucleotide sequences. For each public chain, a later analysis derived a clonal expansion index from normalized ranks of inferred template counts within each repertoire. In a later analysis, generation probabilities were computed using a VDJ recombination model fitted to out-of-frame rearrangements, and the results were checked against IGoR. In a later analysis, TCR-TCR, TCR-HLA and TCR-CMV co-occurrence was scored with hypergeometric tests, and a repertoire-size bias correction was applied to TCR pairs. False discovery rates were estimated in a later analysis by permuting HLA or CMV assignments 20 times. In a later analysis, co-occurring TCRs were grouped using DBSCAN, with TCRdist sequence similarity added in when clustering inside HLA-allele-positive subsets. Co-occurrence clustering excluded repertoires with fewer than 30,000 or more than 120,000 public chains, plus five with anomalous nucleotide sharing. TCRdb obtained this table from immuneACCESS and retained in-frame rearrangements with V and J assigned. These tables miss some clones; where compared with another copy, unresolved V genes account for less than half of the shortfall, and the remainder is unexplained. V, J and clone size are taken as reported in that table, and D and trimming were inferred from the DNA itself. In this sample the table shows a few hundred thousand clones, 80% to 85% of which occur a single time. Approximately 8.4% of the sample comes from the top ten.

The germline V gene (reference sequence) gives CDR1 as SGHNT and CDR2 as YYREEE. The junction shows trimming of 6 bases on V and 3 bases on J, and the gene matches do not reach 10 bases of it. Spanning cysteine to phenylalanine, the CDR3 consists of 15 amino acids. The entry retains the CDR3 DNA only, 45 bases that are in frame from base 1. This clone turned up a few times. Its antigen specificity is not known. It has no much larger one-base neighbor in the sample; base qualities were not kept. In total, approximately 700 healthy bone marrow donors made up the cohort. At the time of sampling, all cohort members were nominally healthy, though unrecorded immune exposures were likely present. The donor tested CMV seropositive, placing the donor among the 250 to 350 seropositive members of the cohort. Each donor provided a peripheral blood sample, and peripheral blood mononuclear cells were used for TCR beta sequencing. The Qiagen DNeasy Blood Extraction Kit was used to extract genomic DNA from the blood cell samples.

Sequenced material: PBMCs. This TCR was sampled from a woman aged 60-70 years in good health and CMV-seropositive. Recombination joined TRBV5-4 with TRBJ2-3, with TRBD2 identical over 7 junction bases. The DNA sequence is as follows: TGTGCCAGCAAAACAGTGGCGGGAGTAACAGATACGCAGTATTTT. Its translation is CASKTVAGVTDTQYF.